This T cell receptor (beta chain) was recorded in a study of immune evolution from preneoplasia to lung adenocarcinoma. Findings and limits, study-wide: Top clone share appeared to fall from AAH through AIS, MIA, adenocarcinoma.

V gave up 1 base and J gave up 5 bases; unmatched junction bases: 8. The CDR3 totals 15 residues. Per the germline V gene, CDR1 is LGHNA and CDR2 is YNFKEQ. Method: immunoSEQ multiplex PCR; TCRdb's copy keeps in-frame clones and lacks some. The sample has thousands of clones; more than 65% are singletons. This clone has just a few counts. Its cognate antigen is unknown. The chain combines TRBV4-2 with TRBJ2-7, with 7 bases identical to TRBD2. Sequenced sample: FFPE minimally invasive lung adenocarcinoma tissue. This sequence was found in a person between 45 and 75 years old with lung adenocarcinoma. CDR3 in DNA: TGTGCCAGCAGCCAAGCCGGGGCGGGAGCTGACGAGCAGTACTTC. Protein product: CASSQAGAGADEQYF.